This T cell receptor beta chain is from a study of blood T cell repertoires in COVID-19. Participants' reported clinical history set cohort assignment. This clone appeared once. The V end lost 0 bases, the J end lost 0 bases, and 7 bases lay between the germline ends. The length of the CDR3 is 15 residues. Germline CDR1 reads LGHDT; CDR2 reads YNNKEL (reference sequence). Original processing methods: Amplification with reference gene primers provided the estimates of nucleated cell counts. Clones were sequenced by immunoSEQ multiplex PCR, and TCRdb holds only the in-frame ones, with some missing. D and trimming come from the DNA, and the V and J calls and clone size come from that table. The sample shows 250,000 to 300,000 clones, around 90% of them seen only once.

The sequence derives from a woman in her 30s who had recovered from COVID-19. The sequenced material came from PBMCs or T cells enriched from blood (not recorded which). This rearrangement joins TRBV3-1 (or the pseudogene TRBV3-2) to TRBJ2-3; D unclear. The CDR3 region has the DNA TGTGCCAGCAGCCAAGACCCCGTTAGCACAGATACGCAGTATTTT. Translating gives CASSQDPVSTDTQYF.